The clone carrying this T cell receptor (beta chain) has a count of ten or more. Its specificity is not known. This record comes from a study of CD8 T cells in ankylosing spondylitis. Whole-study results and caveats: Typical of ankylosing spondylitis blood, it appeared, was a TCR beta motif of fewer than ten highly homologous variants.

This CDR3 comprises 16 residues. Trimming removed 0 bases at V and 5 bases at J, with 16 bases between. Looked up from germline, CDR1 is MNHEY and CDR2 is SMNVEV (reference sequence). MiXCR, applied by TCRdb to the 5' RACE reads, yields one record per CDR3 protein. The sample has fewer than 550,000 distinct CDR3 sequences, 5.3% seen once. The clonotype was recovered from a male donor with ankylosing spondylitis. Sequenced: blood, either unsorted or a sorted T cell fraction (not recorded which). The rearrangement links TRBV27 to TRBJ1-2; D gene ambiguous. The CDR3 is CASSLSKATGRYGYTF. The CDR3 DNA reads TGTGCCAGCAGTTTATCGAAGGCGACCGGGAGGTATGGCTACACCTTC.